This T cell receptor (beta chain) originates from a study of cytomegalovirus exposure and HLA in healthy donors. Overall study results and limits: An Asian-associated ancestry cluster reportedly showed fewer N-insertions than the approximately 630-donor mean in a later analysis. TCR beta V- and J-gene trimming was later associated with a missense DCLRE1C variant. Some segments of the V type, notably TRBV6-2 and TRBV6-3, were excluded as indistinguishable.

The CDR3 is made up of 13 amino acids. The germline V and J ends were trimmed by 4 bases and 4 bases, with 10 bases remaining between them. The germline CDR1 and CDR2 sequences are SGHNT and YYREEE (reference sequence). A word on this clone: What it recognizes is unknown.

Vbeta (60) and Jbeta (13) primers were used in the PCR. Clones were read by immunoSEQ multiplex PCR, and TCRdb kept only the in-frame ones, dropping some. The sample carries about 190,000 clones, 75% to 90% recorded once. This chain connects TRBV5-4 to TRBJ2-3; D is perhaps TRBD1 (5 bases). The sequencing sample was made of PBMCs. The TCR sequence derives from a man younger than 40 in good health and CMV-seronegative. This CDR3 is CASSARTSDTQYF. The CDR3 bases are TGTGCCAGCAGCGCCCGGACATCAGATACGCAGTATTTT.